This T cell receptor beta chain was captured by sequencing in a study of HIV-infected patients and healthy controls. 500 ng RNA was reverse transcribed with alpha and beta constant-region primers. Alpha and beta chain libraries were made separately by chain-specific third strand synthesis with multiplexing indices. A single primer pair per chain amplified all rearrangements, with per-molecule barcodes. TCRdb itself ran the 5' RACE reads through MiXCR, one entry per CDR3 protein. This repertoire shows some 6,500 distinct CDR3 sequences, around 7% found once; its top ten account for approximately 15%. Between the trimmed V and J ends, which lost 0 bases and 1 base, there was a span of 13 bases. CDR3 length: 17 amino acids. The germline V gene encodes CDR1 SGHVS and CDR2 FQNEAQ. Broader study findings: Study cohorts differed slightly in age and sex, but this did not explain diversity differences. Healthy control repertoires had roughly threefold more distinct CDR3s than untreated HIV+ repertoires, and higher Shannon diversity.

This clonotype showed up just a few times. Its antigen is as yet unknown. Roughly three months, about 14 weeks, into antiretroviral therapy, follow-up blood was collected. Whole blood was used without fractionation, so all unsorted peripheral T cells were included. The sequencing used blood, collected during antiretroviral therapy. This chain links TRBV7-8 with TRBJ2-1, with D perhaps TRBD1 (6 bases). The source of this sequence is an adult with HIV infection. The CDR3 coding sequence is TGTGCCAGCAGCTTAGCAACAGGGTCCTCGTCCTACAATGAGCAGTTCTTC. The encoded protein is CASSLATGSSSYNEQFF.